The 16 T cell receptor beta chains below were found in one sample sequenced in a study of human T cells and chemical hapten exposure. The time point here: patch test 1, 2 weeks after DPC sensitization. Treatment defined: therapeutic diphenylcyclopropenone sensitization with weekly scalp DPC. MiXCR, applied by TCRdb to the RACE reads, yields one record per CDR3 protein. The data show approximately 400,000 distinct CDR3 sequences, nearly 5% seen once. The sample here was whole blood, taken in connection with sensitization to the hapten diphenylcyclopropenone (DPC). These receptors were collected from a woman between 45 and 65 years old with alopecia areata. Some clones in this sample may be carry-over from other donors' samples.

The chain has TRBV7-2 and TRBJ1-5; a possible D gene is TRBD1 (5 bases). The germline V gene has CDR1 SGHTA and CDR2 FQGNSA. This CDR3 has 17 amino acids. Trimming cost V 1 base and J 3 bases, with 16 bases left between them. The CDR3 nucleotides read TGTGCCAGCAGCTTAGAAACTCTCACAGGCCACAATCAGCCCCAGCATTTT. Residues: CASSLETLTGHNQPQHF.

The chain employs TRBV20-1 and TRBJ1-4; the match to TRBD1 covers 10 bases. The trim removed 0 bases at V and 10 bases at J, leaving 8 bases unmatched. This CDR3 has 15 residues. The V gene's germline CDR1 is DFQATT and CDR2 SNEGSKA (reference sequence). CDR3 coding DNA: TGCAGTGCTAGAGATAGAGGGACAGGGGACCGAAAACTGTTTTTT. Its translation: CSARDRGTGDRKLFF.

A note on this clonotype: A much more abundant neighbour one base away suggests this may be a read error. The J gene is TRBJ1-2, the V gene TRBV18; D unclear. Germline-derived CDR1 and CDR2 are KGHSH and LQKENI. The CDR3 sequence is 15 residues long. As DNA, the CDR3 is TGTGCCAGCTCTCGAAACACGGAGGGCGTCTATGGCTACAACTTC. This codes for CASSRNTEGVYGYNF.

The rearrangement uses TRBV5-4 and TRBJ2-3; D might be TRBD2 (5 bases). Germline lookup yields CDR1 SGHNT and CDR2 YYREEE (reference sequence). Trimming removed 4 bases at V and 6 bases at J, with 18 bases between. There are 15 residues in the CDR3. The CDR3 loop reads CASSPGTRSGDTQYF. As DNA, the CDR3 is TGTGCCAGCAGCCCGGGAACCCGATCCGGCGATACGCAGTATTTT.

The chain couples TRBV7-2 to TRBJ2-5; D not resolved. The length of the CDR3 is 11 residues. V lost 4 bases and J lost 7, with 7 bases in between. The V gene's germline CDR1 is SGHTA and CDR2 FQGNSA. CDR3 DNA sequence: TGTGCCAGCAGCTCCATGGGGACCCAGTACTTC. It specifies CASSSMGTQYF.

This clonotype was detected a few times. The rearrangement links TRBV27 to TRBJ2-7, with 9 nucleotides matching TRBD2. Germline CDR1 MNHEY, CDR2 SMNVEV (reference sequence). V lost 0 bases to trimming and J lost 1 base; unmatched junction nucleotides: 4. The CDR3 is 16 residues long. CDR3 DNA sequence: TGTGCCAGCAGTTTATCGAGCCTAGCGGGGTCCTACGAGCAGTACTTC. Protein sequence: CASSLSSLAGSYEQYF.

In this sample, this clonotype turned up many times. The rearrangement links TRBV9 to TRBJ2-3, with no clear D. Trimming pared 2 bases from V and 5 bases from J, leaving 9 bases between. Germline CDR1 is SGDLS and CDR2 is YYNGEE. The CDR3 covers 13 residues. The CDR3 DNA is TGTGCCAGCAGCGTGATGGGGATAGATACGCAGTATTTT. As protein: CASSVMGIDTQYF.

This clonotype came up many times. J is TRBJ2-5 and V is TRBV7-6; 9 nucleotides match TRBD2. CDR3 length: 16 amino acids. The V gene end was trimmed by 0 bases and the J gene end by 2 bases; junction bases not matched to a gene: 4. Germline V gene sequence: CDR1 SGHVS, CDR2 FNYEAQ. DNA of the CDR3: TGTGCCAGCAGCTTAGCACCTAGCGGGGCTCAAGAGACCCAGTACTTC. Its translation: CASSLAPSGAQETQYF.

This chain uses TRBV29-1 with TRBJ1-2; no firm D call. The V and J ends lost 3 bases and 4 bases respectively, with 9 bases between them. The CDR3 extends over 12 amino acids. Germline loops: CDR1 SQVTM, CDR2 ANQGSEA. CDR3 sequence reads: CSVDGLGYGYTF. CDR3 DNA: TGCAGCGTTGACGGGCTGGGCTATGGCTACACCTTC. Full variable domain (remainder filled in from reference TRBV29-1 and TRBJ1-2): SAVISQKPSRDICQRGTSLTIQCQVDSQVTMMFWYRQQPGQSLTLIATANQGSEATYESGFVIDKFPISRPNLTFSTLTVSNMSPEDSSIYLCSVDGLGYGYTFGSGTRLTVV.

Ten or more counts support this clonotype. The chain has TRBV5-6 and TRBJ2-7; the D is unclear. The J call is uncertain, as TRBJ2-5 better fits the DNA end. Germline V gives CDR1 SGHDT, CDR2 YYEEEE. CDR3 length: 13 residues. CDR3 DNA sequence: TGTGCCAGCAGCTTGGGATTATGGGAGACCCAGTACTTC. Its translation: CASSLGLWETQYF.

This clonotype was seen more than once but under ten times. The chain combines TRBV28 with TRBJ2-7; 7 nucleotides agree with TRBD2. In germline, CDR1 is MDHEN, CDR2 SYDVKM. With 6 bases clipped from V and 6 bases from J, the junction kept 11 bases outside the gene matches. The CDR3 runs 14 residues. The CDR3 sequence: CASRGTGGISEQYF. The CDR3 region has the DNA TGTGCCAGCAGGGGCACGGGGGGAATTAGCGAGCAGTACTTC.

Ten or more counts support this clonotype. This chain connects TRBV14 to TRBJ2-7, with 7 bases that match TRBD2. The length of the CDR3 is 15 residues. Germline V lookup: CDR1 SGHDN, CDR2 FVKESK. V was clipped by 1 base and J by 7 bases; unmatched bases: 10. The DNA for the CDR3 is TGTGCCAGCAGCCAAGTCCCGGGGGGACTCGGGGAGCAGTACTTC. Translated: CASSQVPGGLGEQYF.

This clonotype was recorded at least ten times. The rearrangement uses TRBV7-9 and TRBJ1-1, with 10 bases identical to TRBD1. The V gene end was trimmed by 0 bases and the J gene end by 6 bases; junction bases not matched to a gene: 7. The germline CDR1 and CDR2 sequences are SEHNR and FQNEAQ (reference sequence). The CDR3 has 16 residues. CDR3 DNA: TGTGCCAGCAGCTTAGCCGTAGGACAGGGGGTCCCTGAAGCTTTCTTT. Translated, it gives CASSLAVGQGVPEAFF.

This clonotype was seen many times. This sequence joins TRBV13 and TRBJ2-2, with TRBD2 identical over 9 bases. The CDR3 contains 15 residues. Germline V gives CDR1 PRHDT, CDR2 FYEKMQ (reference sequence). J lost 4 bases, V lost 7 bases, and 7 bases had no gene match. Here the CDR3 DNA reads TGTGCCAGCACCATAGCGGGAGTAGGCACCGGGGAGCTGTTTTTT. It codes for CASTIAGVGTGELFF.

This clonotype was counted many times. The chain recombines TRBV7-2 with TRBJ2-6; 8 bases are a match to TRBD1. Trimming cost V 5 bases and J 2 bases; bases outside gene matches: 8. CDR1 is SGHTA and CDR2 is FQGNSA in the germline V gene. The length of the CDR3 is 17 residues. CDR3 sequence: CASSPRTGRPGANVLTF. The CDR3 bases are TGTGCCAGCAGCCCCCGGACAGGGAGGCCTGGGGCCAACGTCCTGACTTTC.

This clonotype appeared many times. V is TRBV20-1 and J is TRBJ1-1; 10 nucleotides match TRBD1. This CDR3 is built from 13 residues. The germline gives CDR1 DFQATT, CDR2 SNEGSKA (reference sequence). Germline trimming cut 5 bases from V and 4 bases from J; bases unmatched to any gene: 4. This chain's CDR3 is CSAGRDRGTEAFF. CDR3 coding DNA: TGCAGTGCTGGAAGGGACAGGGGCACTGAAGCTTTCTTT.